The T cell receptor (beta chain) described here comes from a study of shared clonotypes between healthy human individuals. TCRdb's copy holds only in-frame clones and misses some; the assay was immunoSEQ multiplex PCR. The table lists some 2,100,000 clones, about 92% of them singletons. Comment on this clone: Antigen: not known.

Study-wide points: Larger estimated richness was generally seen in naive subsets than in memory subsets.

Naive CD8 populations comprised CD45RO-negative cells positively selected for CCR7, excluding terminally differentiated effector memory CD45RA+ cells. The CDR3 has 13 amino acids. The germline V gene has CDR1 SGHRS and CDR2 YFSETQ. The ends lost 7 bases at V and 7 bases at J; junction bases unmatched: 8. Sequencing was carried out using naive CD8+ T cells from PBMCs. The chain is built from TRBV5-1 and TRBJ2-1, with 7 bases aligning to TRBD2. The TCR originated in a young man in good health. Some clones in this sample may be carry-over from other donors' samples. The CDR3 DNA follows: TGCGCCAGCGGAGCGGGACCGCGGAATGAGCAGTTCTTC. It specifies CASGAGPRNEQFF.